In its sample, the clone carrying this TCR beta chain was seen many times. The data stem from a study of T cells in Graves' hyperthyroidism and ophthalmopathy. After removal of 6 bases from V and 6 bases from J, the junction contained 7 bases not matched to a gene. Germline-derived CDR1 and CDR2 are ENHRY and SYGVKD. The CDR3 is made up of 14 amino acids. There were TCR beta CDR3 regions amplified from RNA transcripts. The HTBI primer set drove a first-round RT-PCR of the TCR CDR3. In TCRdb, the multiplex PCR reads were re-called with MiXCR into one record per CDR3 protein. The table lists 300,000 or so distinct CDR3 sequences, 16% of them singletons, with approximately 35% in the top ten.

This chain uses TRBV10-3 with TRBJ2-1, with 8 bases identical to TRBD1. Sequencing was performed on blood. The receptor comes from a young man with Graves' hyperthyroidism. The CDR3 reads CAISVGQGGNEQFF. The DNA for the CDR3 is TGTGCCATCAGCGTAGGACAGGGTGGCAATGAGCAGTTCTTC.